The clone carrying this TCR gamma chain was counted between two and nine times. As yet, its antigen is unknown. Sequences come from RNA converted to cDNA by reverse transcription. Multiplex PCR used pooled V-gene forward primers and a constant-region reverse primer to amplify CDR3s. TCRdb re-analyzed the multiplex PCR reads via CATT. In the table there are more than 9,000 gamma-chain clones, 43% of which are singletons. The sorted cells were CD3+ Vdelta1+ Vdelta2- thymocytes from alphabeta-depleted thymus. Sorted Vdelta1+ thymocytes were about 97% to 99.6% pure. The trim removed 2 bases at V and 6 bases at J, leaving 13 bases unmatched. The CDR3 contains 15 residues. Germline V gives CDR1 VTNTFY, CDR2 YDVSTARD (reference sequence). This sample was included in a study of Vδ1+ human thymocytes. Broader study findings: Bulk repertoire data may be misinterpreted because of unexpected Vdelta2 sequences. Thymic TRG and TRD repertoires appeared highly polyclonal. Around 20% of thymic delta-chain sequences were Vdelta2, with few Vdelta3, unlike blood Vdelta1+ controls.

The genes are TRGV3 and TRGJ1 or TRGJ2. The clonotype was recovered from a boy under two years old who had congenital heart surgery. Sequencing used Vdelta1+ gamma-delta thymocytes from the thymus. Subset meaning: FACS-sorted CD3+ TCRalphabeta- TCRVdelta1+ TCRVdelta2- thymocytes. CDR3 residues: CATWDKLPGCYKKLF. The CDR3 DNA follows: TGTGCCACCTGGGACAAGCTCCCCGGTTGTTATAAGAAACTCTTT.